This T cell receptor (beta chain) derives from a study of cytomegalovirus exposure and HLA in healthy donors. Study observations and caveats: Being productive about 87% or about 30% of the time was typical of most TCR beta V segments in an earlier analysis. According to the study, around 180 TCR beta chains were cytomegalovirus-associated.

Of note for this clone: Antigen unknown.

The CDR3 sequence is 12 residues long. Germline V gene lookup returns CDR1 SQVTM and CDR2 ANQGSEA. The V end lost 5 bases, the J end lost 1 base, and 6 bases lay between the germline ends. Both 60 Vbeta primers and 13 Jbeta primers went into the PCR. Study processing details: An analysis that came later counted 80 million or so unique TCR beta chains, about 10 million shared. TCRdb keeps only in-frame clones here, not all; method: immunoSEQ multiplex PCR. That table is the source of V, J and clone size, and D and trimming were worked out from the DNA. The repertoire holds 95,000 to 120,000 clones, around 77% seen once, with 5.4% in the top ten.

The sequencing input was PBMCs. V and J are TRBV29-1 and TRBJ1-5; TRBD1 is a possible D gene (6 bases). The TCR originated in a woman in her 30s in good health and CMV-seropositive. The CDR3 nucleotides read TGCAGCGTTCAGGGGAGCAATCAGCCCCAGCATTTT. It specifies CSVQGSNQPQHF.